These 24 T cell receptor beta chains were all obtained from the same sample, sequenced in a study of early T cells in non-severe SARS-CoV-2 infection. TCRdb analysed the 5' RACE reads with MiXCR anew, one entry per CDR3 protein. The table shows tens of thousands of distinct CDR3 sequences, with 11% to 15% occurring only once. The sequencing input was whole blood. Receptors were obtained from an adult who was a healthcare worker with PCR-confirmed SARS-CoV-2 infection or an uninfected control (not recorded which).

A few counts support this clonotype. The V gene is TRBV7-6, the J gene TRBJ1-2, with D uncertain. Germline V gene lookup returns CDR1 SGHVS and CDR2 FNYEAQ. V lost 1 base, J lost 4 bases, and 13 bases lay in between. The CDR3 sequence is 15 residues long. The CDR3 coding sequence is TGTGCCAGCAGCTTAGTTGTAGGGTCGGTCTATGGCTACACCTTC. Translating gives CASSLVVGSVYGYTF.

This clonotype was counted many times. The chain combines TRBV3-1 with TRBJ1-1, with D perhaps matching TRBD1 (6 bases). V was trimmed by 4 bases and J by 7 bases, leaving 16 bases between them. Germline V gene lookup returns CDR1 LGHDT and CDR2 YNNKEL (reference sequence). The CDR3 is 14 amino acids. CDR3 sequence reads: CASSPRIRQVEAFF. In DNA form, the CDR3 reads TGTGCCAGCAGCCCCAGGATCCGACAGGTTGAAGCTTTCTTT.

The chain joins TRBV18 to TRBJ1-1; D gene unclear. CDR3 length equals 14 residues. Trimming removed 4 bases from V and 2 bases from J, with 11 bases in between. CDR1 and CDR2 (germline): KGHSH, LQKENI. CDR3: CASSRRDDNTEAFF. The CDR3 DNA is TGTGCCAGCTCACGACGGGATGATAACACTGAAGCTTTCTTT.

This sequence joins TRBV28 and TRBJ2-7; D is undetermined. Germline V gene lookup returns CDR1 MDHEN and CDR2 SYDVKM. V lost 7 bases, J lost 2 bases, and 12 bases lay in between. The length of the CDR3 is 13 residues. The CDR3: CASTSRAAYEQYF. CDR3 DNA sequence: TGTGCCAGCACCTCCCGGGCAGCCTACGAGCAGTACTTC.

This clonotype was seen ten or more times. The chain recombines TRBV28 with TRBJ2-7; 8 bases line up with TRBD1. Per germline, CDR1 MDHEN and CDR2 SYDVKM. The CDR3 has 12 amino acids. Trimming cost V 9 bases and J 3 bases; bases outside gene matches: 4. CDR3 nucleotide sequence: TGTGCCAGTCGGACAGGGAACTACGAGCAGTACTTC. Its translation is CASRTGNYEQYF. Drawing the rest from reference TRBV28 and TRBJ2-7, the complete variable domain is DVKVTQSSRYLVKRTGEKVFLECVQDMDHENMFWYRQDPGLGLRLIYFSYDVKMKEKGDIPEGYSVSREKKERFSLILESASTNQTSMYLCASRTGNYEQYFGPGTRLTVT.

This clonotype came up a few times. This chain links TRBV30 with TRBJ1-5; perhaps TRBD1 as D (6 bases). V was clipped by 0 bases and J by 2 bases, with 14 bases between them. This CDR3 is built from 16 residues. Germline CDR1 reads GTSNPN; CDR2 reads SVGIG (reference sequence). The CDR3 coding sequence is TGTGCCTGGAGTGTTTTTTGGCCAGGGGGCAATCAGCCCCAGCATTTT. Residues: CAWSVFWPGGNQPQHF.

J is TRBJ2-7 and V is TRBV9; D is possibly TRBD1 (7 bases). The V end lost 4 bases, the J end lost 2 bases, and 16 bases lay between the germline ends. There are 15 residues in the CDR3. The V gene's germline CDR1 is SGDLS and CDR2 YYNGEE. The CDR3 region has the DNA TGTGCCAGCAGCTCCAGGGGGGCTGGCCCCTACGAGCAGTACTTC. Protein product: CASSSRGAGPYEQYF.

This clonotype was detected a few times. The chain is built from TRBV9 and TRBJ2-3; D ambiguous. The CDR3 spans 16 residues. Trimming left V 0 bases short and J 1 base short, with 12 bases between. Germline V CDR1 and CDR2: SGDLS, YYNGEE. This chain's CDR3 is CASSVVLGRGTDTQYF. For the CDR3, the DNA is TGTGCCAGCAGCGTAGTCCTGGGCCGAGGCACAGATACGCAGTATTTT.

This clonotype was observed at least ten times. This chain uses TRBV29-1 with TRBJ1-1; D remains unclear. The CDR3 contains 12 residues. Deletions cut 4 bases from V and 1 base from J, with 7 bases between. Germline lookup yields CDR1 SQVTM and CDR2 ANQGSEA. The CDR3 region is CSVGVGNTEAFF. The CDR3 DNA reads TGCAGCGTTGGAGTCGGGAACACTGAAGCTTTCTTT. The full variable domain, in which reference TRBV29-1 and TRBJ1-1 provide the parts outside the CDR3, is SAVISQKPSRDICQRGTSLTIQCQVDSQVTMMFWYRQQPGQSLTLIATANQGSEATYESGFVIDKFPISRPNLTFSTLTVSNMSPEDSSIYLCSVGVGNTEAFFGQGTRLTVV.

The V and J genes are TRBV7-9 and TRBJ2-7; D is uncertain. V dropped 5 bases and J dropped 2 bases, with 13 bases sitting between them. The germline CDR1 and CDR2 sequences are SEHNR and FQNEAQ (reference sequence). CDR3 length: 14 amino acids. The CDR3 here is CASSLATIPYEQYF. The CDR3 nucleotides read TGTGCCAGCAGCCTGGCAACTATCCCCTACGAGCAGTACTTC. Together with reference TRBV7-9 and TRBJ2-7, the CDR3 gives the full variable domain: DTGVSQNPRHKITKRGQNVTFRCDPISEHNRLYWYRQTLGQGPEFLTYFQNEAQLEKSRLLSDRFSAERPKGSFSTLEIQRTEQGDSAMYLCASSLATIPYEQYFGPGTRLTVT.

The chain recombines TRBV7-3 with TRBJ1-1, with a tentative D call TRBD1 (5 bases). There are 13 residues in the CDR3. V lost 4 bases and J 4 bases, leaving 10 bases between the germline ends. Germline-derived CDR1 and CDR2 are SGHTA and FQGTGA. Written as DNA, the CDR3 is TGTGCCAGCAGCTGGGGCATTGGCACTGAAGCTTTCTTT. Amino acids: CASSWGIGTEAFF.

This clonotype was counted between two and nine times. The CDR3 region is CSARVDTLATNEKLFF. In nucleotides, the CDR3 is TGCAGTGCTAGAGTTGACACTCTCGCAACTAATGAAAAACTGTTTTTT. The rearrangement joins TRBV20-1 to TRBJ1-4; no reliable D call. CDR1 and CDR2 from the germline V gene are DFQATT and SNEGSKA (reference sequence). V was trimmed by 1 base and J by 0 bases, leaving 12 bases between them. The CDR3 runs 16 residues.

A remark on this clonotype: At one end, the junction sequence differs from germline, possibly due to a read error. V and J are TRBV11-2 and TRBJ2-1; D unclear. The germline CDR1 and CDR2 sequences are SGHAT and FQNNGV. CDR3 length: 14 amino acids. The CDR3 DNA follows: TGTGCCAGCAGATTAGGTCCCCCTTTCTATGAGCAGTTCTTC. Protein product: CASRLGPPFYEQFF. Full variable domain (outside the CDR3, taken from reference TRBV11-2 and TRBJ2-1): EAGVAQSPRYKIIEKRQSVAFWCNPISGHATLYWYQQILGQGPKLLIQFQNNGVVDDSQLPKDRFSAERLKGVDSTLKIQPAKLEDSAVYLCASRLGPPFYEQFFGPGTRLTVL.

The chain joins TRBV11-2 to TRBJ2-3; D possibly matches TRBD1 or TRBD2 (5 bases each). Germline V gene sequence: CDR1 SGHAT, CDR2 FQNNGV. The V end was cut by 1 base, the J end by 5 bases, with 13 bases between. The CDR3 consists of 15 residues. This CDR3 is CASSLVGDPVDTQYF. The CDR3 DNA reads TGTGCCAGCAGCTTAGTGGGGGATCCCGTAGATACGCAGTATTTT.

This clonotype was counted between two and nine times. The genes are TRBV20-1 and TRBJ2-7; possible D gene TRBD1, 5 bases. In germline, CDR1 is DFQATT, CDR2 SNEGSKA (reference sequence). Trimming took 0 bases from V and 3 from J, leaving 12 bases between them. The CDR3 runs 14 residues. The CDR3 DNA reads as TGCAGTGCTAGAGATTCGGCAGGGCACTACGAGCAGTACTTC. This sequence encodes CSARDSAGHYEQYF.

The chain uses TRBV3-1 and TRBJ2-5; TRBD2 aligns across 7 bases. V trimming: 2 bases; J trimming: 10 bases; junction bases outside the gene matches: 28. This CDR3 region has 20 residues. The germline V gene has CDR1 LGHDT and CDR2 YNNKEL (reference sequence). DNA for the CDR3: TGTGCCAGCAGCCAATTTTCGAGTTCGGGTCTCGTCCATTTAGGGAGGGACCAGTACTTC. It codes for CASSQFSSSGLVHLGRDQYF.

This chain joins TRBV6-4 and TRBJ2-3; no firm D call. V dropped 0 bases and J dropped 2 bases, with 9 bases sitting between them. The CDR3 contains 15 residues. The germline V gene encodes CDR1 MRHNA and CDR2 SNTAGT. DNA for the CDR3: TGTGCCAGCAGTGACTCGGTGACCGACACAGATACGCAGTATTTT. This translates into CASSDSVTDTDTQYF.

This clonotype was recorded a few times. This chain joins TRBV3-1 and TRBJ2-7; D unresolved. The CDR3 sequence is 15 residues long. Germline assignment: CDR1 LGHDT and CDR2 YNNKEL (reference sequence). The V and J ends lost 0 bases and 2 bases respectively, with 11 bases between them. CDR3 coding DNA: TGTGCCAGCAGCCAAGAGTTGGGCAGAACCTACGAGCAGTACTTC. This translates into CASSQELGRTYEQYF.

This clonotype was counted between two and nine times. The DNA for the CDR3 is TGTGCCAGCAGTGGAACGGACAGGGGGCTTGACTATGGCTACACCTTC. It yields the protein CASSGTDRGLDYGYTF. The chain couples TRBV12-3 or TRBV12-4 to TRBJ1-2, with 11 bases fitting TRBD1. The CDR3 is 16 amino acids. V lost 5 bases and J lost 3; bases outside the gene matches: 8.

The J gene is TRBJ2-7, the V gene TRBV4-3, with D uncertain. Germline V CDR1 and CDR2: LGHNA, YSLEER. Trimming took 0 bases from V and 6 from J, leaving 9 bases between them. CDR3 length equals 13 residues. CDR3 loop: CASSQDWTLEQYF. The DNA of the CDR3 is TGCGCCAGCAGCCAAGATTGGACCCTCGAGCAGTACTTC.

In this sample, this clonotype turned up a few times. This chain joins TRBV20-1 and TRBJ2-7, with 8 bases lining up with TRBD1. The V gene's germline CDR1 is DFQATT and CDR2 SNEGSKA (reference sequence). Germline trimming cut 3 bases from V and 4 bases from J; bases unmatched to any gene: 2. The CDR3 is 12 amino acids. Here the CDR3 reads CSARDRVYEQYF. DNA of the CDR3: TGCAGTGCTAGGGACAGGGTTTACGAGCAGTACTTC.

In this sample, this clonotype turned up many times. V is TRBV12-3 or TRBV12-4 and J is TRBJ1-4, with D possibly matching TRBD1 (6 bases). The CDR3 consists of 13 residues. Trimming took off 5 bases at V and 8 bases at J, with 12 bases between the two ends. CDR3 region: CASSLTTGEKLFF. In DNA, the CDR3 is TGTGCCAGCAGTCTGACGACAGGAGAAAAACTGTTTTTT.

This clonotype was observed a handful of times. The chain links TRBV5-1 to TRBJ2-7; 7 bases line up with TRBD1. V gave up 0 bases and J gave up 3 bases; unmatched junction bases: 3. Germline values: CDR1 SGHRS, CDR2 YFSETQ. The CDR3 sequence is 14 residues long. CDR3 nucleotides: TGCGCCAGCAGCTTGGATCCAGGGGGCTACGAGCAGTACTTC. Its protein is CASSLDPGGYEQYF.

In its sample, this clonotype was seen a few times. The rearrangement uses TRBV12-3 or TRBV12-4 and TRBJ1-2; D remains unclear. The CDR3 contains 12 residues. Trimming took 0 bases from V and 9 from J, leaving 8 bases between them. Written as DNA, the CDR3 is TGTGCCAGCAGTTTAGCGCACGGGAGCTACACCTTC. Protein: CASSLAHGSYTF.